The 28 T cell receptor beta chains presented below share a single source sample, sequenced in a study of blood T cell repertoires in COVID-19. Profiled with immunoSEQ multiplex PCR; TCRdb holds only in-frame clones, not every one. The table records about 150,000 clones, 75% to 90% of them present only once. Sequencing was done on a sample of peripheral blood. The receptors come from a middle-aged woman with acute or convalescent COVID-19.

This clone came up once. The chain joins TRBV2 to TRBJ1-6, with D maybe TRBD1 (6 bases). The V end lost 6 bases, the J end lost 8 bases, and 17 bases lay between the germline ends. Germline values: CDR1 SNHLY, CDR2 FYNNEI. This CDR3 is 15 amino acids long. The CDR3 bases are TGTGCCAGCAGCGATGTGACAGGAATGGATTCACCCCTCCACTTT. It translates to CASSDVTGMDSPLHF.

The chain has TRBV28 and TRBJ1-6, with a possible D match to TRBD1 (5 bases). The V end lost 3 bases, the J end lost 11 bases, and 8 bases lay between the germline ends. Looked up from germline, CDR1 is MDHEN and CDR2 is SYDVKM. This CDR3 has 12 residues. CDR3 sequence: CASSFGGTPLHF. Written as DNA, the CDR3 is TGTGCCAGCAGTTTCGGGGGGACACCCCTCCACTTT.

The chain has TRBV18 and TRBJ2-6; TRBD1 might be the D (5 bases). The CDR3 runs 14 residues. Germline CDR1 reads KGHSH; CDR2 reads LQKENI. V dropped 6 bases and J dropped 0 bases, with 6 bases sitting between them. CDR3 bases: TGTGCCAGCTCCGACAGCTCTGGGGCCAACGTCCTGACTTTC. It is translated as CASSDSSGANVLTF.

The chain links TRBV10-3 to TRBJ1-3, with TRBD1 identical over 11 bases. Germline V lookup: CDR1 ENHRY, CDR2 SYGVKD. The CDR3 is 17 amino acids. V gave up 5 bases and J gave up 1 base; unmatched junction bases: 7. The CDR3 protein is CAISSAGTGGSGNTIYF. In nucleotides, the CDR3 is TGTGCCATCAGTTCTGCGGGGACAGGGGGATCTGGAAACACCATATATTTT.

This clone has a handful of counts. V and J are TRBV27 and TRBJ1-5; D unclear. The CDR3 extends over 13 amino acids. Germline CDR1 reads MNHEY; CDR2 reads SMNVEV (reference sequence). Trimming shortened V by 3 bases and J by 5 bases, and 8 bases separated the two germline ends. DNA for the CDR3: TGTGCCAGCAGTTTTAGCTCGCATCAGCCCCAGCATTTT. Its protein product is CASSFSSHQPQHF.

V is TRBV11-2 and J is TRBJ2-4; TRBD2 aligns across 7 bases. The CDR3 is 15 residues long. In germline, CDR1 is SGHAT, CDR2 FQNNGV. J was trimmed by 10 bases and V by 5 bases; bases with no gene match: 14. The CDR3 region has the DNA TGTGCCAGCAGCCTGAAAGGACTAGATGGGGGGATTCAGTACTTC. Protein sequence: CASSLKGLDGGIQYF.

The chain has TRBV6-5 and TRBJ2-2; possible D gene TRBD1, 5 bases. Germline CDR1 is MNHEY and CDR2 is SVGAGI. Trimming took off 0 bases at V and 5 bases at J, with 7 bases between the two ends. CDR3 length equals 14 residues. In nucleotides, the CDR3 is TGTGCCAGCAGTTACTCCAGGGATACCGGGGAGCTGTTTTTT. This codes for CASSYSRDTGELFF.

This chain joins TRBV2 and TRBJ1-2; TRBD1 matches at 8 bases. The CDR3 runs 14 residues. V was pared by 8 bases and J by 8 bases, with 13 bases of the junction left unmatched. Germline CDR1 is SNHLY and CDR2 is FYNNEI. CDR3 in amino acids: CASGGGRTGFGYTF. In nucleotides, the CDR3 is TGTGCCAGCGGGGGGGGTAGGACAGGGTTCGGCTACACCTTC.

The chain links TRBV11-2 to TRBJ2-2, with TRBD2 matching 12 bases. The trim removed 0 bases at V and 6 bases at J, leaving 2 bases unmatched. CDR3 length: 16 amino acids. Germline values: CDR1 SGHAT, CDR2 FQNNGV. The CDR3 here is CASSLESSGGAGELFF. The CDR3 nucleotides are TGTGCCAGCAGCTTAGAGTCTAGCGGGGGGGCCGGGGAGCTGTTTTTT.

This clone was seen just once. In nucleotides, the CDR3 is TGTGCCAGCAGCTATAATGTGAACTATGGCTACACCTTC. Translated: CASSYNVNYGYTF. The chain uses TRBV27 and TRBJ1-2; D call uncertain. The germline V and J ends were trimmed by 6 bases and 2 bases, with 10 bases remaining between them. This CDR3 has 13 amino acids. Germline V gives CDR1 MNHEY, CDR2 SMNVEV (reference sequence).

The chain carries TRBV28 and TRBJ2-1, with a tentative D call TRBD2 (7 bases). Deletions cut 3 bases from V and 7 bases from J, with 16 bases between. This CDR3 spans 15 amino acids. Germline lookup yields CDR1 MDHEN and CDR2 SYDVKM. Written as DNA, the CDR3 is TGTGCCAGCAGTTTTACGTTCGGGGGGCTTAATGAGCAGTTCTTC. Protein sequence: CASSFTFGGLNEQFF.

This clone was counted only a few times. This chain uses TRBV30 with TRBJ2-7; D is undetermined. The CDR3 loop spans 14 amino acids. The V gene's germline CDR1 is GTSNPN and CDR2 SVGIG (reference sequence). Trimming cost V 1 base and J 4 bases, with 14 bases left between them. CDR3 nucleotides: TGTGCCTGGAGTGCCCTTCACCCAGTTTACGAGCAGTACTTC. Amino acids: CAWSALHPVYEQYF.

This clone was counted once. The chain joins TRBV7-9 to TRBJ1-1; D not certain. The V gene's germline CDR1 is SEHNR and CDR2 FQNEAQ (reference sequence). The CDR3 extends over 17 amino acids. V shed 1 base and J shed 4 bases, with 19 bases lying between them. The CDR3 DNA follows: TGTGCCAGCAGCTTAGGGGCGGGAAGGGTCAAGGGCACTGAAGCTTTCTTT. It encodes CASSLGAGRVKGTEAFF.

This clone showed up just once. The chain employs TRBV5-6 and TRBJ2-7; 11 bases match TRBD1. The CDR3 runs 16 residues. The J segment lost 5 bases and the V segment lost 1 base, leaving 8 bases of the junction unmatched. Germline V lookup: CDR1 SGHDT, CDR2 YYEEEE. CDR3 in amino acids: CASSLIRGQGADEQYF. The CDR3 nucleotides are TGTGCCAGCAGCTTGATCCGAGGACAGGGGGCCGACGAGCAGTACTTC.

This chain connects TRBV15 to TRBJ2-7, with TRBD1 as a possible D gene (5 bases). This CDR3 contains 15 residues. CDR1 and CDR2 (germline): LNHNV, YYDKDF (reference sequence). The V end lost 0 bases, the J end lost 3 bases, and 12 bases lay between the germline ends. The CDR3 region has the DNA TGTGCCACCAGCAGAGATCAGAAAGGGGTCTACGAGCAGTACTTC. Translation gives CATSRDQKGVYEQYF.

The V and J genes are TRBV5-4 and TRBJ2-2; D possibly corresponds to TRBD2 (6 bases). The V gene's germline CDR1 is SGHNT and CDR2 YYREEE (reference sequence). This CDR3 has 14 residues. Trimming removed 5 bases at V and 6 bases at J, with 14 bases between. This chain's CDR3 is CASRARTIPGELFF. CDR3 in DNA: TGTGCCAGCAGGGCCAGGACTATTCCCGGGGAGCTGTTTTTT.

The J gene is TRBJ1-4, the V gene TRBV27, with TRBD1 matching 7 bases. The CDR3 contains 15 residues. CDR1 MNHEY and CDR2 SMNVEV come from the germline V gene (reference sequence). Germline trimming cut 5 bases from V and 5 bases from J; bases unmatched to any gene: 8. CDR3 amino acids: CASSPNDRANEKLFF. The CDR3 nucleotides are TGTGCCAGCAGTCCAAACGACAGGGCAAATGAAAAACTGTTTTTT.

The chain links TRBV3-1 (or the pseudogene TRBV3-2) to TRBJ2-7, with 7 bases lining up with TRBD2. V lost 4 bases, J lost 4 bases, and 10 bases stayed unmatched. CDR1 is LGHDT, CDR2 YNNKEL, per germline (reference sequence). The CDR3 length is 15 residues. The DNA of the CDR3 is TGTGCCAGCAGCCCCGGGACTACCATGGAGTACGAGCAGTACTTC. This translates into CASSPGTTMEYEQYF.

The rearrangement links TRBV10-3 to TRBJ1-1, with D tentatively TRBD1 (5 bases). CDR3 length: 11 residues. The V gene's germline CDR1 is ENHRY and CDR2 SYGVKD. Trimming removed 4 bases at V and 11 bases at J, with 11 bases between. CDR3 nucleotides: TGTGCCATCAGTGGGGGGGATAGGGCTTTCTTT. Its protein product is CAISGGDRAFF.

The chain combines TRBV7-3 with TRBJ1-2; D may be TRBD1 (5 bases). Germline V gene lookup returns CDR1 SGHTA and CDR2 FQGTGA. This CDR3 has 13 amino acids. Trimming removed 2 bases from V and 6 bases from J, with 10 bases in between. The CDR3 nucleotides read TGTGCCAGCAGCTTATCGGCAGGGAATGGCTACACCTTC. Protein product: CASSLSAGNGYTF.

The V gene is TRBV12-3 or TRBV12-4, the J gene TRBJ2-7; tentatively, D is TRBD2 (5 bases). The length of the CDR3 is 11 residues. Trimming cost V 2 bases and J 8 bases, with 7 bases left between them. The CDR3 coding sequence is TGTGCCAGCAGTTTACACGGGAAGCAGTACTTC. Its protein product is CASSLHGKQYF.

The chain has TRBV6-2 or TRBV6-3 and TRBJ2-7, with a tentative D call TRBD2 (5 bases). Germline lookup yields CDR1 MNHEY and CDR2 SVGEGT. With 4 bases removed from V and 0 bases from J, the gap between germline ends came to 25 bases. The CDR3 spans 19 residues. CDR3 loop: CASSSPSPGVGRTSYEQYF. CDR3 coding DNA: TGTGCCAGCAGTTCTCCTTCGCCCGGGGTCGGACGCACCTCCTACGAGCAGTACTTC.

The V and J genes are TRBV15 and TRBJ2-2; 10 nucleotides agree with TRBD2. Trimming at V came to 5 bases and at J to 3 bases, leaving 0 bases not matched to a gene. Germline V gives CDR1 LNHNV, CDR2 YYDKDF (reference sequence). The CDR3 is made up of 14 amino acids. The CDR3 region is CATSGLADTGELFF. As DNA, the CDR3 is TGTGCCACCAGCGGACTAGCGGACACCGGGGAGCTGTTTTTT.

This chain joins TRBV27 and TRBJ2-6, with 14 bases identical to TRBD2. The CDR3 length is 20 residues. CDR1 MNHEY and CDR2 SMNVEV come from the germline V gene (reference sequence). With V trimmed by 7 bases and J by 0 bases, 11 bases remained unmatched. The CDR3 region is CASTLLGLAGASSGANVLTF. The CDR3 bases are TGTGCCAGCACTCTACTGGGACTAGCGGGGGCAAGCTCTGGGGCCAACGTCCTGACTTTC.

The rearrangement joins TRBV4-1 to TRBJ2-1; the D gene is possibly TRBD2 (6 bases). Germline V CDR1 and CDR2: MGHRA, YSYEKL. Trimming cost V 5 bases and J 3 bases, with 14 bases left between them. CDR3 length: 15 amino acids. The CDR3 loop reads CASSISGSNYNEQFF. The CDR3 coding sequence is TGCGCCAGCAGCATTAGCGGCTCCAACTACAATGAGCAGTTCTTC.

The gene calls are TRBV5-6 and TRBJ2-2; a possible D gene is TRBD2 (5 bases). V shed 0 bases and J shed 6 bases, with 12 bases lying between them. Germline loops: CDR1 SGHDT, CDR2 YYEEEE. The CDR3 consists of 15 residues. This CDR3 reads CASSLGGVRAGELFF. The CDR3 DNA reads TGTGCCAGCAGCTTGGGTGGGGTGAGGGCCGGGGAGCTGTTTTTT. The whole variable domain, filled in from reference TRBV5-6 and TRBJ2-2, reads DAGVTQSPTHLIKTRGQQVTLRCSPKSGHDTVSWYQQALGQGPQFIFQYYEEEERQRGNFPDRFSGHQFPNYSSELNVNALLLGDSALYLCASSLGGVRAGELFFGEGSRLTVL.

The chain recombines TRBV9 with TRBJ2-1; 9 bases fit TRBD1. Trimming took 3 bases from V and 2 from J; bases not matched to a gene: 3. The CDR3 runs 15 residues. The germline V gene encodes CDR1 SGDLS and CDR2 YYNGEE. CDR3 residues: CASSARDRAYNEQFF. The CDR3 DNA sequence: TGTGCCAGCAGCGCCCGGGACAGGGCCTACAATGAGCAGTTCTTC.

This chain connects TRBV7-3 to TRBJ2-3; 7 bases line up with TRBD1. The CDR3 spans 13 residues. Germline values: CDR1 SGHTA, CDR2 FQGTGA. V shed 4 bases and J 4 bases; nucleotides not matched to a gene: 2. The CDR3 coding sequence is TGTGCCAGCAGCTCCACAGGGGCAGATACGCAGTATTTT. It codes for CASSSTGADTQYF.